The next 25 T cell receptor beta chains were all read from a single sample in a study of blood T cell repertoires in COVID-19. Generated by immunoSEQ multiplex PCR, the TCRdb table keeps only in-frame clones and is missing some. The table lists about 180,000 clones, about 91% of them singletons, with 4% to 5% in the top ten. Input material: peripheral blood. These receptors were collected from a woman aged 25 to 39 with acute or convalescent COVID-19.

V usage is TRBV27 and J usage is TRBJ2-5, with TRBD2 matching over 12 bases. The CDR3 totals 15 residues. V dropped 6 bases and J dropped 2; count of bases not matched to a gene: 4. Germline V gene lookup returns CDR1 MNHEY and CDR2 SMNVEV (reference sequence). CDR3 coding DNA: TGTGCCAGCAGCAGACTAGCGGGGGAACAAGAGACCCAGTACTTC. This gives the protein CASSRLAGEQETQYF.

The V call is TRBV6-5, the J call TRBJ1-3, with D unresolved. V lost 7 bases, J lost 7 bases, and 8 bases lay in between. The CDR3 covers 11 residues. Germline CDR1 MNHEY, CDR2 SVGAGI. CDR3 nucleotides: TGTGCCAGCAAAAGTGGCAACACCATATATTTT. It translates to CASKSGNTIYF.

The chain employs TRBV3-1 (or the pseudogene TRBV3-2) and TRBJ2-7, with 9 positions matching TRBD2. The junction had 5 bases not matched to a gene; V was cut back by 0 bases and J by 5 bases. CDR1 LGHDT and CDR2 YNNKEL come from the germline V gene (reference sequence). The CDR3 extends over 15 amino acids. The CDR3 region has the DNA TGTGCCAGCAGCCAAGATGTGCTAGCGGGAAACGAGCAGTACTTC. Protein product: CASSQDVLAGNEQYF.

This clone was recorded only once. The CDR3: CAVGSGRAHFF. CDR3 bases: TGTGCCGTCGGTAGCGGGAGGGCCCACTTCTTC. The chain combines TRBV30 with TRBJ2-1, with 11 positions matching TRBD2. The CDR3 consists of 11 residues. Germline CDR1 is GTSNPN and CDR2 is SVGIG (reference sequence). Germline trimming cut 8 bases from V and 16 bases from J; bases unmatched to any gene: 10.

The chain has TRBV7-9 and TRBJ1-1; D is possibly TRBD1 (6 bases). In germline, CDR1 is SEHNR, CDR2 FQNEAQ (reference sequence). This CDR3 comprises 14 residues. V lost 4 bases and J 4 bases, leaving 13 bases between the germline ends. The CDR3 sequence is CASSSQGQSTEAFF. The DNA of the CDR3 is TGTGCCAGCAGCTCTCAGGGGCAGAGCACTGAAGCTTTCTTT.

V and J are TRBV6-1 and TRBJ2-3; weak D call: TRBD2 (5 bases). Per the germline V gene, CDR1 is MNHNS and CDR2 is SASEGT. Trimming shortened V by 3 bases and J by 5 bases, and 18 bases separated the two germline ends. The CDR3 spans 16 residues. For the CDR3, the DNA is TGTGCCAGCAGTGAGTCCGGCGGAGTGGGAGAAGATACGCAGTATTTT. Its translation: CASSESGGVGEDTQYF.

This rearrangement joins TRBV2 to TRBJ1-5, with no clear D. The CDR3 extends over 13 amino acids. Trimming left V 8 bases short and J 0 bases short, with 8 bases between. Germline V gene data show CDR1 as SNHLY and CDR2 as FYNNEI. The CDR3 coding sequence is TGTGCCAGCGTTTATTATAGCAATCAGCCCCAGCATTTT. It codes for CASVYYSNQPQHF. The entire variable domain, with the rest obtained from reference TRBV2 and TRBJ1-5, is as follows: EPEVTQTPSHQVTQMGQEVILRCVPISNHLYFYWYRQILGQKVEFLVSFYNNEISEKSEIFDDQFSVERPDGSNFTLKIRSTKLEDSAMYFCASVYYSNQPQHFGDGTRLSIL.

This rearrangement joins TRBV5-6 to TRBJ2-3; no firm D call. Germline assignment: CDR1 SGHDT and CDR2 YYEEEE. V gave up 6 bases and J gave up 1 base, with 12 bases separating them. This CDR3 contains 14 residues. In DNA form, the CDR3 reads TGTGCCAGCACCCCAGTCGTTCGCACAGATACGCAGTATTTT. It specifies CASTPVVRTDTQYF.

This clone occurred once. V usage is TRBV10-3 and J usage is TRBJ2-1; D gene unclear. The CDR3 runs to 16 residues. Germline CDR1 ENHRY, CDR2 SYGVKD. Trimming left V 3 bases short and J 2 bases short, with 14 bases between. For the CDR3, the DNA is TGTGCCATCAGTGACCAGAATTCCTTCCCCTACAATGAGCAGTTCTTC. As protein: CAISDQNSFPYNEQFF.

In its sample, this clone was seen once. The chain combines TRBV5-1 with TRBJ2-3; D remains ambiguous. The CDR3 sequence is 11 residues long. Germline lookup yields CDR1 SGHRS and CDR2 YFSETQ. V was clipped by 10 bases and J by 2 bases, with 8 bases between them. CDR3 sequence reads: CASQITDTQYF. The CDR3 region has the DNA TGCGCCTCCCAAATCACAGATACGCAGTATTTT.

This chain links TRBV29-1 with TRBJ2-7; weak D call: TRBD1 (5 bases). The CDR3 covers 14 residues. Trimming removed 6 bases at V and 6 bases at J, with 21 bases between. Germline loops: CDR1 SQVTM, CDR2 ANQGSEA. DNA for the CDR3: TGCAGCGTAGTGGCGGCAGGTCAAGGGGTCGAGCAGTACTTC. Translation: CSVVAAGQGVEQYF.

The chain couples TRBV24-1 to TRBJ2-7; TRBD2 agrees at 11 bases. There are 16 residues in the CDR3. Germline V gene data show CDR1 as KGHDR and CDR2 as SFDVKD. V was pared by 2 bases and J by 4 bases, with 6 bases of the junction left unmatched. Here the CDR3 DNA reads TGTGCCACCAGTGATTCGCCGGGACTAGCGGAATACGAGCAGTACTTC. Translation: CATSDSPGLAEYEQYF.

The chain carries TRBV7-2 and TRBJ2-7; 9 bases match TRBD2. The CDR3 runs to 15 residues. After removal of 2 bases from V and 2 bases from J, the junction contained 4 bases not matched to a gene. Looked up from germline, CDR1 is SGHTA and CDR2 is FQGNSA. The CDR3 nucleotides are TGTGCCAGCAGCTTAATGGTAGCGGGGGCCTACGAGCAGTACTTC. It encodes CASSLMVAGAYEQYF.

V usage is TRBV7-9 and J usage is TRBJ1-1; TRBD1 matches 7 bases. The trim removed 7 bases at V and 4 bases at J, leaving 9 bases unmatched. This CDR3 comprises 14 residues. Germline CDR1 reads SEHNR; CDR2 reads FQNEAQ (reference sequence). The CDR3 protein is CASTEVQGSTEAFF. The DNA for the CDR3 is TGTGCCAGCACCGAAGTACAGGGGAGCACTGAAGCTTTCTTT.

This clone came up once. The V gene is TRBV7-2, the J gene TRBJ2-5; D not certain. CDR3 length equals 12 residues. Germline lookup yields CDR1 SGHTA and CDR2 FQGNSA. V lost 4 bases, J lost 3 bases, and 6 bases lay in between. Written as DNA, the CDR3 is TGTGCCAGCAGCTCCTTCGAAGAGACCCAGTACTTC. It yields the protein CASSSFEETQYF.

The chain joins TRBV4-2 to TRBJ2-1; maybe TRBD2 (6 bases). The CDR3 runs 13 residues. With 6 bases removed from V and 6 bases from J, the gap between germline ends came to 12 bases. Germline V gene data show CDR1 as LGHNA and CDR2 as YNFKEQ. CDR3 in DNA: TGTGCCAGCAGTCTCGGACTAACCAATGAGCAGTTCTTC. Protein: CASSLGLTNEQFF.

This chain links TRBV12-3 or TRBV12-4 with TRBJ2-7; D might be TRBD2 (5 bases). The CDR3 covers 12 residues. With 5 bases removed from V and 5 bases from J, the gap between germline ends came to 10 bases. The CDR3 is CASSPLRDEQYF. The CDR3 nucleotides read TGTGCCAGCAGTCCTTTGAGGGACGAGCAGTACTTC.

The V gene is TRBV10-3, the J gene TRBJ2-1; TRBD2 matches at 12 bases. The germline gives CDR1 ENHRY, CDR2 SYGVKD. The CDR3 totals 15 residues. The ends lost 7 bases at V and 8 bases at J; junction bases unmatched: 9. CDR3 DNA sequence: TGTGCCATCACACCGACTAGCGGGAGTATTCATGAGCAGTTCTTC. It is translated as CAITPTSGSIHEQFF.

The chain combines TRBV18 with TRBJ1-5; 7 bases map to TRBD1. Trimming at V came to 3 bases and at J to 2 bases, leaving 7 bases not matched to a gene. CDR1 is KGHSH, CDR2 LQKENI, per germline. CDR3 length equals 16 residues. For the CDR3, the DNA is TGTGCCAGCTCACCCAGGGGGATTAGCGGCAATCAGCCCCAGCATTTT. Its translation is CASSPRGISGNQPQHF.

The J gene is TRBJ2-7, the V gene TRBV6-5, with D perhaps TRBD1 (5 bases). CDR1 MNHEY and CDR2 SVGAGI come from the germline V gene. Trimming left V 0 bases short and J 7 bases short, with 16 bases between. The CDR3 is 15 residues long. The chain's CDR3 is CASSYSKMKGREQYF. The CDR3, as DNA: TGTGCCAGCAGTTACTCGAAGATGAAGGGGCGGGAGCAGTACTTC.

The chain joins TRBV10-2 to TRBJ2-3; TRBD2 is a possible D gene (5 bases). CDR1 WSHSY and CDR2 SAAADI come from the germline V gene. Trimming pared 8 bases from V and 5 bases from J, leaving 14 bases between. There are 13 residues in the CDR3. CDR3 residues: CASLRERGDTQYF. The CDR3 nucleotides are TGCGCCAGCCTCCGCGAACGGGGAGATACGCAGTATTTT.

This chain joins TRBV11-2 and TRBJ2-5, with 11 bases matching TRBD2. Germline CDR1 and CDR2: SGHAT and FQNNGV. CDR3 length: 16 amino acids. The trim removed 0 bases at V and 7 bases at J, leaving 7 bases unmatched. DNA for the CDR3: TGTGCCAGCAGCTTAGATAGCGGGAGGGCCTCGGGGACCCAGTACTTC. Translation: CASSLDSGRASGTQYF.

The chain combines TRBV24-1 with TRBJ2-3; 7 bases match TRBD1. V gave up 7 bases and J gave up 2 bases; unmatched junction bases: 5. The CDR3 totals 14 residues. Germline CDR1 KGHDR, CDR2 SFDVKD. The CDR3 DNA follows: TGTGCCACCAGCATGACAGGGACCACAGATACGCAGTATTTT. Its translation is CATSMTGTTDTQYF.

The chain has TRBV3-1 (or the pseudogene TRBV3-2) and TRBJ1-6; D is uncertain. The CDR3 has 15 amino acids. The V end lost 8 bases, the J end lost 8 bases, and 19 bases lay between the germline ends. Germline V CDR1 and CDR2: LGHDT, YNNKEL (reference sequence). The CDR3 here is CASGYSPASDSPLHF. The CDR3 nucleotides are TGTGCCAGCGGGTATTCCCCAGCGTCTGATTCACCCCTCCACTTT.

The chain combines TRBV6-5 with TRBJ1-1, with D maybe TRBD1 (6 bases). Per germline, CDR1 MNHEY and CDR2 SVGAGI. V was clipped by 4 bases and J by 3 bases, with 15 bases between them. The CDR3 extends over 15 amino acids. CDR3 loop: CASSSTGFRDTEAFF. Written as DNA, the CDR3 is TGTGCCAGCAGTTCTACAGGGTTTCGGGACACTGAAGCTTTCTTT.